This T cell receptor (beta chain) was found in a study of blood T cell repertoires in COVID-19. Study-wide background: The United States, Italy and Spain provided the acute and convalescent COVID-19 samples.

In terms of age and location, participants ranged from roughly 18 to 95 years and lived in about 25 US areas. Two negative PCRs, clearance, or symptom resolution characterized the recovered Cohort 3 donors. CDR1 is LGHNA and CDR2 is YSLEER in the germline V gene. With 0 bases clipped from V and 7 bases from J, the junction kept 9 bases outside the gene matches. This CDR3 is built from 16 residues. Source study methods: Amplification of reference gene primers provided the estimated nucleated cell counts. This table comes from immunoSEQ multiplex PCR, and its TCRdb copy is limited to in-frame clones, with some not included. V and J calls and clone size come straight from that table; D and trimming were deduced from the DNA. Among roughly 130,000 clones listed, roughly 84% were seen once.

The sequenced material came from PBMCs or T cells enriched from blood (not recorded which). The clonotype was recovered from a woman between 25 and 40 years old who had recovered from COVID-19. The chain employs TRBV4-3 and TRBJ1-2; 9 positions agree with TRBD1. This CDR3 is CASSQDRTGAGGGYTF. In DNA form, the CDR3 reads TGCGCCAGCAGCCAAGATCGGACAGGGGCGGGGGGTGGCTACACCTTC.